This entry lists 3 T cell receptor beta chains sequenced from one sample in a study of shared clonotypes between healthy human individuals. This table comes from immunoSEQ multiplex PCR, and its TCRdb copy is limited to in-frame clones, with some not included. Among some 500,000 clones, 95% to 97% were seen once, and the ten largest hold approximately 0.06%. The sequenced material came from naive CD4+ T cells sorted from blood. Noted subset: CD45RA+ positively selected. The origin of the receptors is a woman aged 25-40 years in good health.

In regard to this clone: Other DNA variants within this sample encode the same CDR3. J is TRBJ2-2 and V is TRBV5-1; possible D gene TRBD1, 6 bases. Germline CDR1 and CDR2: SGHRS and YFSETQ. The V gene lost 4 bases and the J gene lost 5 bases, with 9 bases spanning the gap. There are 13 residues in the CDR3. The CDR3 region is CASSAQGTGELFF. The CDR3 DNA is TGCGCCAGCAGCGCACAGGGAACCGGGGAGCTGTTTTTT.

The genes are TRBV5-4 and TRBJ2-5; D ambiguous. Trimming removed 0 bases at V and 5 bases at J, with 8 bases between. Germline-derived CDR1 and CDR2 are SGHNT and YYREEE (reference sequence). The CDR3 totals 13 residues. The CDR3 sequence is CASSLEKEETQYF. CDR3 DNA: TGTGCCAGCAGCTTGGAAAAGGAGGAGACCCAGTACTTC.

The chain combines TRBV18 with TRBJ1-1, with a weak D call TRBD1 (5 bases). From germline, CDR1 is KGHSH and CDR2 LQKENI. CDR3 length: 16 residues. The V end was cut by 2 bases, the J end by 0 bases, with 13 bases between. The CDR3 here is CASSPIGQSMNTEAFF. Here the CDR3 DNA reads TGTGCCAGCTCACCAATCGGACAAAGCATGAACACTGAAGCTTTCTTT.